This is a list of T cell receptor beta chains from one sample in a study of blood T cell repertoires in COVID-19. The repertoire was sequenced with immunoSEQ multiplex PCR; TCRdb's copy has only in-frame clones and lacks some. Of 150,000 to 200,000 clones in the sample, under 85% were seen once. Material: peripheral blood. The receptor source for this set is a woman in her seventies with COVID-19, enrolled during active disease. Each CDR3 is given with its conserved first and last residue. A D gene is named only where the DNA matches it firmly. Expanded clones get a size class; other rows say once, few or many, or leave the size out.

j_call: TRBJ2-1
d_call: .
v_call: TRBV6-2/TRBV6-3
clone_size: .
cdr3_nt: TGTGCCAGCAGTCGACGCGGACAGCTAACCTACAATGAGCAGTTCTTC
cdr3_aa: CASSRRGQLTYNEQFF

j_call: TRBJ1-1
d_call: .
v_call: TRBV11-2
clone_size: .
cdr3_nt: TGTGCCAGCAGACAACAGATTTACACTGAAGCTTTCTTT
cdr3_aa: CASRQQIYTEAFF

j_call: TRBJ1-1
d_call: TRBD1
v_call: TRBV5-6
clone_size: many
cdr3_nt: TGTGCCAGCAGCCCACAGGGGGCCGCCACTGAAGCTTTCTTT
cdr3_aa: CASSPQGAATEAFF

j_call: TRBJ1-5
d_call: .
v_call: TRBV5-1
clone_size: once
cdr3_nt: TGCGCCAGCAGCTTAGACACGAGCAGGAATCAGCCCCAGCATTTT
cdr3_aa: CASSLDTSRNQPQHF

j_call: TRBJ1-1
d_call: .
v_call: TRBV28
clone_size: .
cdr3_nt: TGTGCCAGCAGTTTATTTTCCTGGAGAAAGGCGAACACTGAAGCTTTCTTT
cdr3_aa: CASSLFSWRKANTEAFF

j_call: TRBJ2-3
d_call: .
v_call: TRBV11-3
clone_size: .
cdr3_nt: TGTGCCAGCAGCTTAGCGGGGAGTGGCACAGATACGCAGTATTTT
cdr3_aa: CASSLAGSGTDTQYF

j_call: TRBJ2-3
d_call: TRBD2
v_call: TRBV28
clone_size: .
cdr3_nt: TGTGCCAGCAGTTTCAGGGAGGGCCTAGGTGCGCAGTATTTT
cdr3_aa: CASSFREGLGAQYF

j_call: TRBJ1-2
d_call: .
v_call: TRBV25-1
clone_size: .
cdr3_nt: TGTGCCAGCAGCGATACAGGATACCAGAACTATGGCTACACCTTC
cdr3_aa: CASSDTGYQNYGYTF

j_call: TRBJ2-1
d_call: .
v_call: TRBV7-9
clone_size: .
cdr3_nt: TGTGCCAGCAGCTTAGATCTTACGGCTAGTAGCGAGCAGTTCTTC
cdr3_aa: CASSLDLTASSEQFF

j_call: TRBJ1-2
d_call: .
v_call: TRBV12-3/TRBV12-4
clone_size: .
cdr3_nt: TGTGCCAGCAGTTTACTCGGGTATGGCTACACCTTC
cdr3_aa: CASSLLGYGYTF

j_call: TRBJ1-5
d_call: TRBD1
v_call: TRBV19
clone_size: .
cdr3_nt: TGTGCCAGTAGTAATGGACAGGGGTCCCATCAGCCCCAGCATTTT
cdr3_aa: CASSNGQGSHQPQHF

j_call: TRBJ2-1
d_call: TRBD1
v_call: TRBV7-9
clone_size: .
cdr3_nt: TGTGCCAGCAGCTTAATGACAGGGGCCAACTACAATGAGCAGTTCTTC
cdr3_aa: CASSLMTGANYNEQFF

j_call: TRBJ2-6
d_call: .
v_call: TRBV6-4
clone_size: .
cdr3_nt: TGTGCCAGCATCGACGGAGGGGTCTCAGGGGCCAACGTCCTGACTTTC
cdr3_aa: CASIDGGVSGANVLTF

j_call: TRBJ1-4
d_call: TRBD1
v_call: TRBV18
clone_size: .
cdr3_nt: TGTGCCAGCTCAACGCCGGGACAGGGCGTTACTAATGAAAAACTGTTTTTT
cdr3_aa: CASSTPGQGVTNEKLFF

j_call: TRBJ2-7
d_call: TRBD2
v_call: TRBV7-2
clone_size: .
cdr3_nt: TGTGCCAGCAGCTTAGCTAGCGGGAGCTCCTACGAGCAGTACTTC
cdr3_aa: CASSLASGSSYEQYF

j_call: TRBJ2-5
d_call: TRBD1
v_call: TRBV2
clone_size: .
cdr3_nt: TGTGCCAGCAATTACAGGGGTGGCGAGACCCAGTACTTC
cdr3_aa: CASNYRGGETQYF

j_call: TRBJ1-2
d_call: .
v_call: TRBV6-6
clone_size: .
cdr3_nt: TGTGCCAGCAGTTACGTGGGGAGCTATGGCTACACCTTC
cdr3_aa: CASSYVGSYGYTF

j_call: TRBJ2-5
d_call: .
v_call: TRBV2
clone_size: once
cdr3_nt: TGTGCCAGCGGCGGCGAGACCCAGTACTTC
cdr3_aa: CASGGETQYF

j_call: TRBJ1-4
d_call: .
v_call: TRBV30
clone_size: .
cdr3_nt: TGTGCCTGGAGTGCCACGGGGGGCCTTAATGAAAAACTGTTTTTT
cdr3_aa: CAWSATGGLNEKLFF

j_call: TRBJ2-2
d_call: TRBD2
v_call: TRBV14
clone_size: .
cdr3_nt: TGTGCCAGCAGCCAAGTGCCAGCGGGAGCCGGGGAGCTGTTTTTT
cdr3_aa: CASSQVPAGAGELFF

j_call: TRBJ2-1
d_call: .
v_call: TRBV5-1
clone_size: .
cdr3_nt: TGCGCCAGCAGCGATAGCGGAGGAAGCTCCTACAATGAGCAGTTCTTC
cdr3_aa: CASSDSGGSSYNEQFF

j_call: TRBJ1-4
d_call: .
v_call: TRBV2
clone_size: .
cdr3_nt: TGTGCCAGCACCCTAGGAGGGGCCGCAGGAGAAAAACTGTTTTTT
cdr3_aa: CASTLGGAAGEKLFF

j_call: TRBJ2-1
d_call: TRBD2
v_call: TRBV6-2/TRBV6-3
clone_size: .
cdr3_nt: TGTGCCAGCAGTTCCTCCGGGACTAGCAATGAGCAGTTCTTC
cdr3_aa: CASSSSGTSNEQFF

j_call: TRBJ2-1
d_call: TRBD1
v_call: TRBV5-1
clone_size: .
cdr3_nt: TGCGCCAGCAGCTTGCAGGGGGCGAGAAATGAGCAGTTCTTC
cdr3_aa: CASSLQGARNEQFF

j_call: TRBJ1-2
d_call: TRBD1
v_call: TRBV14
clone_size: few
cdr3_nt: TGTGCCAGCAGCGTCGGGACAGGAGGGCATGGCTACACCTTC
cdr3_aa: CASSVGTGGHGYTF

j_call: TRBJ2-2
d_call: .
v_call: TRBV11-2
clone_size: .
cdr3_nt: TGTGCCAGCAGGCTTGGAAGGGGAGGGAACACCGGGGAGCTGTTTTTT
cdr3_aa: CASRLGRGGNTGELFF

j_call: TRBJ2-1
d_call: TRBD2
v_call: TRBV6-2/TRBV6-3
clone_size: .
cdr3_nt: TGTGCCAGCAGTCAATGGGGGACCCAAAGCGGGGTGCGTAATGAGCAGTTCTTC
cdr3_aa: CASSQWGTQSGVRNEQFF

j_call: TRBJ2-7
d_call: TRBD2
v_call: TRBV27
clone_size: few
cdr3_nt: TGTGCCAGCAGTCCACACCGGACTAGCGGGAGGCCCTACGAGCAGTACTTC
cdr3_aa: CASSPHRTSGRPYEQYF

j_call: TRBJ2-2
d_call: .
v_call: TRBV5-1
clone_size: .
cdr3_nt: TGCGCCAGCAGCCCGCAGCTACGAGGAACCGGGGAGCTGTTTTTT
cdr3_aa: CASSPQLRGTGELFF

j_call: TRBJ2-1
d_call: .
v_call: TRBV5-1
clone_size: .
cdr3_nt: TGCGCCAGCAGCTTAGCGGTGAGCTCCTACAATGAGCAGTTCTTC
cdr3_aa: CASSLAVSSYNEQFF

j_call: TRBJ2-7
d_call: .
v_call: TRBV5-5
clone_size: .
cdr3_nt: TGTGCCAGCAGCTTGGTCGGTACGTGGGGGCTCTACGAGCAGTACTTC
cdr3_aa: CASSLVGTWGLYEQYF

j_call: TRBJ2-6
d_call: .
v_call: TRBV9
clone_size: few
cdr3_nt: TGTGCCAGCAGCCCTCCCGGGATAGCGGATTACCAACACTCCTCTGGGGCCAACGTCCTGACTTTC
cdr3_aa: CASSPPGIADYQHSSGANVLTF

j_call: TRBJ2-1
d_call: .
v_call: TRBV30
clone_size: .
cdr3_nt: TGTGCCTGGAGCCGGGACTCCTCCTACAATGAGCAGTTCTTC
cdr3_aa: CAWSRDSSYNEQFF

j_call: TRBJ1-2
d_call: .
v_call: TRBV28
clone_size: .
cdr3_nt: TGTGCCAGCAGGATCGGACAGTCTCCTGGCTACACCTTC
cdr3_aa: CASRIGQSPGYTF

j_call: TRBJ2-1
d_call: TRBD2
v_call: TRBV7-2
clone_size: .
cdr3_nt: TGTGCCAGCAGCTTAGGGCTAGCGGCTTTCGATGAGCAGTTCTTC
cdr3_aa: CASSLGLAAFDEQFF

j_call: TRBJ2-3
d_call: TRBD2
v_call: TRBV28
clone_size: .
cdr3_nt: TGTGCCAGCAGTTCCCCGGGACTAGCGGCTAGCACAGATACGCAGTATTTT
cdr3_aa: CASSSPGLAASTDTQYF

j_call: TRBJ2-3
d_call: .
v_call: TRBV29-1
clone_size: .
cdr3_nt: TGCAGCGTTCCCACTAGCTTCGGTGCCCCTACGCAGTATTTT
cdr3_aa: CSVPTSFGAPTQYF

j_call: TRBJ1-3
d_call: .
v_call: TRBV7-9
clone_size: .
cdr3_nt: TGTGCCAGCAGAGCCGTGGCAGGGGGAAACACCATATATTTT
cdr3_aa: CASRAVAGGNTIYF

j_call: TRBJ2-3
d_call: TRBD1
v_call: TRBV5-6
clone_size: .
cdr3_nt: TGTGCCAGCAGCTTACCGGGACAGGGGAGTGGAGATACGCAGTATTTT
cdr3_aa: CASSLPGQGSGDTQYF